The clone carrying this T cell receptor (beta chain) was seen only once. In the study's own analysis: From reference gene primer amplification, estimates of nucleated cell counts were derived. The protocol was immunoSEQ multiplex PCR, while the TCRdb copy is restricted to in-frame clones and leaves out a portion. V, J and clone size were drawn from that table, and D and trimming were deduced from the DNA. This table holds 120,000 to 150,000 clones, 85% found once. The data stem from a study of blood T cell repertoires in COVID-19. Study-level information: From T cells, B-cell-depleted T cells, or PBMCs came the material, which was cDNA or gDNA.

Germline assignment: CDR1 MGHRA and CDR2 YSYEKL. The CDR3 runs to 16 residues. The germline V and J ends were trimmed by 0 bases and 7 bases, with 16 bases remaining between them. The receptor comes from a woman aged 40-49 years who had recovered from COVID-19. The sequenced sample was PBMCs or T cells enriched from blood (not recorded which). The chain carries TRBV4-1 and TRBJ1-5; D call uncertain. The CDR3 DNA sequence: TGCGCCAGCAGCCAAGAGGTACGAGGTTTCGGGCAGCCCCAGCATTTT. Residues: CASSQEVRGFGQPQHF.